The next 5 T cell receptor beta chains were all read from a single sample in a study of T-cell reconstitution after alpha-beta-depleted transplantation in children. Preparation of the TCRbeta library used unique molecular identifiers. TCRdb re-called the PCR reads with MiXCR, one entry per CDR3 protein. The sample consists of nearly 350,000 distinct CDR3 sequences, 15% to 20% of them appearing once. This material consisted of PBMCs, mostly from graft donor cells, taken 360 days after TCRalphabeta/CD19-depleted stem cell transplant. These receptors originate from a male patient aged 2-10 years who had a stem cell transplant for acute lymphoblastic leukemia, so the T cells may come from the graft donor.

The chain uses TRBV20-1 and TRBJ2-7, with D hard to call. Deletions cut 6 bases from V and 0 bases from J, with 15 bases between. The CDR3 loop spans 14 amino acids. CDR1 DFQATT and CDR2 SNEGSKA come from the germline V gene (reference sequence). CDR3: CSAQDGPSSYEQYF. The CDR3 bases are TGCAGTGCCCAGGACGGGCCAAGCTCCTACGAGCAGTACTTC.

The gene calls are TRBV10-1 and TRBJ2-5; D unclear. This CDR3 has 13 residues. Germline V CDR1 and CDR2: WNHNN, SYGVQD (reference sequence). Trimming removed 3 bases at V and 0 bases at J, with 5 bases between. This CDR3 reads CASSDRYQETQYF. The CDR3 nucleotides read TGCGCCAGCAGTGATAGGTACCAAGAGACCCAGTACTTC.

This clonotype has only a few counts. This chain joins TRBV6-5 and TRBJ2-1, with D possibly matching TRBD2 (7 bases). CDR1 MNHEY and CDR2 SVGAGI come from the germline V gene. Trimming took off 0 bases at V and 9 bases at J, with 18 bases between the two ends. This CDR3 contains 16 residues. As DNA, the CDR3 is TGTGCCAGCAGTTACTCGCTAGCGGAGGGGGTAGGTGAGCAGTTCTTC. Translation gives CASSYSLAEGVGEQFF.

This clonotype has a handful of counts. The rearrangement links TRBV7-2 to TRBJ1-4; TRBD1 matches 7 bases. J was trimmed by 3 bases and V by 4 bases; bases with no gene match: 5. The V gene's germline CDR1 is SGHTA and CDR2 FQGNSA. The length of the CDR3 is 15 residues. CDR3 amino acids: CASSSLGTANEKLFF. The CDR3 coding sequence is TGTGCCAGCAGCTCCCTCGGGACAGCTAATGAAAAACTGTTTTTT.

The rearrangement uses TRBV19 and TRBJ2-7; 10 bases match TRBD1. From germline, CDR1 is LNHDA and CDR2 SQIVND (reference sequence). V was clipped by 5 bases and J by 3 bases; unmatched bases: 7. CDR3 length: 15 amino acids. CDR3: CASSPRDRGLYEQYF. The CDR3, as DNA: TGTGCCAGTAGTCCCCGGGACAGGGGCCTCTACGAGCAGTACTTC.